This is a list of T cell receptor beta chains from one sample in a study of tumor-infiltrating lymphocytes in primary liver carcinoma. TCRdb reprocessed the multiplex PCR reads with MiXCR, giving one entry per CDR3 protein. The sample lists roughly 120,000 distinct CDR3 sequences, 64% occurring once. The sequencing sample was made of liver tumor tissue from sampling region 3. These receptors were collected from an older woman with primary liver carcinoma and hepatitis B virus infection. The CDR3 runs from the conserved cysteine through the conserved F or W. A D gene is named only where the DNA matches it firmly. Size tells how often a clone was seen (once, few, many) or the class of an expanded clone, and some rows leave it out.

>TRBV11-2|16|NA|NA|TRBJ2-2
TGTGCCAGCAGCTCTTCTAACGGGATCAACACCGGGGAGCTGTTTTTT
CASSSSNGINTGELFF
>TRBV12-3/TRBV12-4|18|NA|TRBD2|TRBJ2-2
TGTGTCAGCAGTTTACGACTAGCGGGAGGGCTTCGGACCGGGGAGCTGTTTTTT
CVSSLRLAGGLRTGELFF
>TRBV6-5|15|many|TRBD1|TRBJ2-3
TGTGCCAGCAGTAGAGCAAGACAGGGCCCAGATACGCAGTATTTT
CASSRARQGPDTQYF
>TRBV11-3|16|NA|NA|TRBJ2-5
TGTGCCACCAGCCCCCCCATGGGCGGACGCCAAGAGACCCAGTACTTC
CATSPPMGGRQETQYF
>TRBV11-2|13|once|NA|TRBJ1-2
TGTGCCGGCAGCTTAGCAGGGGAGTATGGCTACACCTTC
CAGSLAGEYGYTF
>TRBV5-4|16|once|NA|TRBJ2-2
TGTGCCAGCAGCTTGGATACAGGGCCGAACGCCGGGAAGCTGTTTTTT
CASSLDTGPNAGKLFF
>TRBV5-5|14|NA|NA|TRBJ1-1
TGTGCCAGCAGCCTTCCGACAAGGAACGCTGAAGCTTTCTTT
CASSLPTRNAEAFF
>TRBV29-1|14|NA|TRBD2|TRBJ2-1
TGCAGCCTTGAAGGCGGGAGGGCTGAGGAAAAGCAGTTCTTC
CSLEGGRAEEKQFF
>TRBV11-2|16|NA|TRBD2|TRBJ2-2
TGTGTCAGCAGCTCTTCTAGCGGGACCAACACCGGGGAACTGTTTTTT
CVSSSSSGTNTGELFF
>TRBV24-1|13|NA|NA|TRBJ2-1
TGTGCCACCAGTGGTCGTGACTCCACCGGGCAGTTCTTC
CATSGRDSTGQFF
>TRBV11-2|13|NA|NA|TRBJ1-3
TGTGCCAGCAGCCAGAGCTCTGGAAACACTATACATTTT
CASSQSSGNTIHF
>TRBV6-1|13|many|NA|TRBJ2-7
TGTGCCAGCAGCGACCAATGGACGAGCGAGCAGTACTTC
CASSDQWTSEQYF
>TRBV7-8|15|NA|NA|TRBJ2-7
TGTGCCAGCAGCTTGGACGGTCGACGTCGTGGCGAGCAGTACTTC
CASSLDGRRRGEQYF
>TRBV6-1|15|many|NA|TRBJ1-4
TGTGCCAGCAGTGAAGATAGGCTTGGTAATGAAAAACTGTTTTTT
CASSEDRLGNEKLFF
>TRBV6-6|16|NA|NA|TRBJ1-5
TGTGCCAGCAGGGGCACCAAACAGGGACTGAATTTGCCCCAGCATTTT
CASRGTKQGLNLPQHF
>TRBV11-1|15|NA|TRBD1|TRBJ2-7
TGTGCCAGCAGCTACCTACAGGGGCCGTCCTGCTGGCAGTACTTC
CASSYLQGPSCWQYF
>TRBV29-1|15|NA|TRBD2|TRBJ2-5
TGCAGCGTTGAAGGGGGGACTAGGGAACAAGAGACCCAGTATTTC
CSVEGGTREQETQYF
>TRBV11-2|13|NA|NA|TRBJ2-5
TGTGCCATCAGCTTTCAGGGCGGAGGGACCCAGTACTTC
CAISFQGGGTQYF
>TRBV20-1|17|few|TRBD1|TRBJ1-1
TGCAGTGCTAGAGGGGGACAGGGGCTTGGCCTTGGCACTGAGACTTTCTTT
CSARGGQGLGLGTETFF
>TRBV7-8|15|many|TRBD2|TRBJ2-3
TGTGCCAGCAGCTTAATGGGCGGGAGATCGGGTACGCAGTATTTT
CASSLMGGRSGTQYF
>TRBV29-1|14|many|NA|TRBJ1-1
TGCAGCGTTGAACAATCGGGTGGAAGGACTGAAGCTTTCTTT
CSVEQSGGRTEAFF
>TRBV11-2|14|NA|TRBD1|TRBJ2-5
TGTGCCAGTAGCTTAGAGGGACAGGCCGGCAGCCAGTACTTC
CASSLEGQAGSQYF
>TRBV12-3/TRBV12-4|13|many|NA|TRBJ2-3
TGTGCCAGCAGTTTTGGACGAGCGGTAGCGCAGTATTTT
CASSFGRAVAQYF
>TRBV11-2|14|NA|TRBD2|TRBJ2-1
TGTGCCAGCAGCTTACTAGCGGGGAAACGGGAGCAATTCTTC
CASSLLAGKREQFF
>TRBV6-1|13|many|TRBD2|TRBJ2-3
TGTGCCAGCAGTGAACGGGAAGCGGGGAAGCGGTATTTT
CASSEREAGKRYF
>TRBV11-2|13|NA|NA|TRBJ1-1
TGTGCCAGCAGCTTACGGGGGAACACCGAAGCTTTCTTT
CASSLRGNTEAFF
>TRBV7-8|15|NA|NA|TRBJ1-2
TGTACCAGCAGCTTACTTAGCCTTTCGACACCTAGCTACACCTTC
CTSSLLSLSTPSYTF
>TRBV7-8|16|NA|TRBD2|TRBJ2-1
TGTGCTAGCAGCTTAATCGGCGGGAGCTCCTGCAATGAGCAGTTCTTC
CASSLIGGSSCNEQFF
>TRBV11-3|16|NA|TRBD2|TRBJ2-1
TGTGTCAGCAGCGCGACTAGCGGAGGCCAGTGCAATGAGCAGTTCTTC
CVSSATSGGQCNEQFF
>TRBV12-3/TRBV12-4|13|many|NA|TRBJ2-5
TGTGCCAGCAGTCAGGGGATAGGGGAGACCCAGTACTTC
CASSQGIGETQYF
>TRBV11-3|16|NA|TRBD2|TRBJ2-1
TGTGCCAGCCGCTCCATCGGGAGGGAGGGCGGGAATGAGCAGTTCTTC
CASRSIGREGGNEQFF
>TRBV11-2|16|NA|TRBD2|TRBJ2-5
TGTGCCAGCAGCCCCCATGGCGGGAGAACTCAGGAGACCCAGTACTTC
CASSPHGGRTQETQYF
>TRBV4-1|15|many|NA|TRBJ2-6
TGCGCCAGCAGCCAAAGGACAACCGGGGCCAACGTCCTGACTTTC
CASSQRTTGANVLTF
>TRBV5-1|15|few|TRBD1|TRBJ2-5
TGCGCCAGCAGCTCATCCGGGACAGTCATAGAGACCCAGTACTTC
CASSSSGTVIETQYF
>TRBV11-2|13|NA|NA|TRBJ1-3
TGTGCCAGCTGCTTCGGTATAGGGGACACCATATATTTT
CASCFGIGDTIYF
>TRBV29-1|16|many|TRBD1|TRBJ1-2
TGCAGCGTTGAAGATCAGGGGGGTCGGTCGAGAGGCGGCTACACCTTC
CSVEDQGGRSRGGYTF
>TRBV5-1|14|NA|NA|TRBJ1-2
TGCGCCAGCAGCTCACGGGGGATTTTCGGTCGCTACACCTTC
CASSSRGIFGRYTF
>TRBV12-3/TRBV12-4|13|NA|NA|TRBJ1-1
TGTGCCAGTTTAGAACAGGCGAACACTGAAGCTTTCTTT
CASLEQANTEAFF
>TRBV5-4|14|many|TRBD1|TRBJ1-2
TGTGCCAGCAGCTTGCCTCCGACAGGGTCCGGCTACACCTTC
CASSLPPTGSGYTF
>TRBV6-2/TRBV6-3|14|NA|NA|TRBJ1-1
TGTGCCAACAGCCAGACAGTTTTGAACATTGAAGCTTTCTTT
CANSQTVLNIEAFF
>TRBV6-6|17|many|NA|TRBJ1-4
TGTGCCAGCAGTTCCTCGCAGGGGCCGATCGTGGGCGAAAAACTGTTTTTT
CASSSSQGPIVGEKLFF
>TRBV30|16|NA|NA|TRBJ2-4
TGTGCCTGGAGTGCACCTTCCTTGTGGGAGGAGAACATTCAGTACTTC
CAWSAPSLWEENIQYF
>TRBV4-2|15|NA|NA|TRBJ2-1
TGTGCCAGCAGCCCCCAACCGGGACTTAATAGTGAGCAGTTCTTC
CASSPQPGLNSEQFF
>TRBV4-1|15|once|TRBD1|TRBJ2-7
TGCGTCAGCAGCCACCCCGGGACAGGGTTTTACGAGCAGTACTTC
CVSSHPGTGFYEQYF
>TRBV30|14|NA|NA|TRBJ2-5
TGTGCCTGGGGAGCCGGGTCCGGTGGAGAGACCCAGTACTTC
CAWGAGSGGETQYF
>TRBV11-2|13|NA|NA|TRBJ1-2
TGTGCCACCAGCTTAGGCATGTATCTAGGCTATACCTTC
CATSLGMYLGYTF
>TRBV18|14|NA|NA|TRBJ1-1
TGTGCCAGCTCACCCGCGGACAGGAACACTGAAGCTTTCTTT
CASSPADRNTEAFF
>TRBV12-3/TRBV12-4|13|NA|NA|TRBJ2-5
TGTGTCAGCAGTACGTACAGGACCAGGGCCCAGTACTTC
CVSSTYRTRAQYF
>TRBV30|14|few|NA|TRBJ1-1
TGTGCCTGGAGTGTACTCGGCGGGGGGTCTGAAGCTTTCTTT
CAWSVLGGGSEAFF
>TRBV28|14|NA|NA|TRBJ2-7
TGTGCCACCGTCAGAGTAACTCTATGGAACGAGCAGTACTTC
CATVRVTLWNEQYF
>TRBV6-1|13|NA|NA|TRBJ1-1
TGTGCCAATAGTGCCGGGGAGAATACTGAAGCTTTCTTT
CANSAGENTEAFF
>TRBV29-1|15|once|NA|TRBJ2-3
TGCAGCGTCCGGTCGGCAGAAGCTTGCACAGATACGCAGTATTTT
CSVRSAEACTDTQYF
>TRBV5-1|14|NA|NA|TRBJ1-1
TGCGCCAGCAGCTCCCGACAGGTGAGCACTGAAGCTTTCTTT
CASSSRQVSTEAFF
>TRBV9|14|NA|NA|TRBJ1-3
TGTGCCAGCAGCATGACAGTCTCTGGAAACACCATATATTTT
CASSMTVSGNTIYF